This T cell receptor (beta chain) is drawn from a study of CD8 T cells in ankylosing spondylitis. For this clonotype: No antigen is known for it.

General study results and limits: Disease-linked clones reportedly concentrated significantly in matched ankylosing spondylitis synovial fluid.

TCRdb re-derived calls from the 5' RACE reads in MiXCR, one entry per CDR3 protein. This table holds more than 60,000 distinct CDR3 sequences, about 5.4% found once. The sequence was obtained from a male donor with ankylosing spondylitis or in good health (not recorded which). Source material: blood, either unsorted or a sorted T cell fraction (not recorded which).

The CDR3 DNA follows: TGTGCCAGCAGCTCCTGGGACAGGGGGGACGCTTTCTTT. Protein product: CASSSWDRGDAFF. The chain recombines TRBV7-9 with TRBJ1-1; 11 bases agree with TRBD1. V lost 4 bases and J lost 11; bases outside the gene matches: 6. CDR1 and CDR2 (germline): SEHNR, FQNEAQ (reference sequence). The CDR3 covers 13 residues. The full variable domain, in which reference TRBV7-9 and TRBJ1-1 provide the parts outside the CDR3, is DTGVSQNPRHKITKRGQNVTFRCDPISEHNRLYWYRQTLGQGPEFLTYFQNEAQLEKSRLLSDRFSAERPKGSFSTLEIQRTEQGDSAMYLCASSSWDRGDAFFGQGTRLTVV.